This T cell receptor (beta chain) was sequenced for a study of T cells expressing NK-cell markers. For the study at large: There were seven HCMV-seropositive donors and one seronegative donor among the eight sequenced. Study observations and caveats: These clonotypes also led the CD3+CD56-NKG2C+ fraction in a few donors.

Using the 5' RACE reads, TCRdb records one entry per CDR3 protein without DNA. This table holds under 35,000 distinct CDR3 sequences. About this clonotype: Antigen specificity is unknown.

The CDR3 contains 18 residues. Germline V gene lookup returns CDR1 ENHRY and CDR2 SYGVKD. The source is a woman aged 18 to 75 in good health. The chain couples TRBV10-3 to TRBJ2-3; TCRdb's assignment of TRBD2 cannot be checked, as there is no DNA. Material for sequencing was blood T cells: a sorted CD56 or NKG2C T cell subset, CD4+ or CD8+ T cells, or bulk PBMC T cells (not recorded which). CDR3 in amino acids: CAISESWTSGGASDTQYF.